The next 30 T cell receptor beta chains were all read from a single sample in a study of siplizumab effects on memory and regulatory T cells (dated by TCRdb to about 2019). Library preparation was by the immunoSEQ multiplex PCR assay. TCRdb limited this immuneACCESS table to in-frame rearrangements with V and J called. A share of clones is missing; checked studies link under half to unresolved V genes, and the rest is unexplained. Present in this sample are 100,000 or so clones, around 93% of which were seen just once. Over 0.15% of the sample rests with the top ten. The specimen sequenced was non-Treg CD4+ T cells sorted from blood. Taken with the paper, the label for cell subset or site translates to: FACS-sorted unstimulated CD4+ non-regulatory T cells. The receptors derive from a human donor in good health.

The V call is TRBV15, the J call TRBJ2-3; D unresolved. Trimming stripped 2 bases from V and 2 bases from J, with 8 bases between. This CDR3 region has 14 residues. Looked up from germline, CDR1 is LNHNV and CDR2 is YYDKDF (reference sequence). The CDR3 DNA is TGTGCCACCAGCAGACAGGTAGACACAGATACGCAGTATTTT. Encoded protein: CATSRQVDTDTQYF.

The chain's CDR3 is CASSVAGTDTQYF. In nucleotides, the CDR3 is TGTGCCAGCAGTGTAGCGGGGACAGATACGCAGTATTTT. V and J are TRBV25-1 and TRBJ2-3; 8 positions agree with TRBD2. CDR3 length: 13 residues. The V gene's germline CDR1 is MGHDK and CDR2 SYGVNS. The J segment lost 3 bases and the V segment lost 4 bases, leaving 0 bases of the junction unmatched.

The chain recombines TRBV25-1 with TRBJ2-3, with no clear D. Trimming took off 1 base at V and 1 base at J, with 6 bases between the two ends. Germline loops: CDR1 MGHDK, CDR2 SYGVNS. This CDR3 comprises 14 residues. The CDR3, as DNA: TGTGCCAGCAGTGAATCTAGGGGCACAGATACGCAGTATTTT. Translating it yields CASSESRGTDTQYF. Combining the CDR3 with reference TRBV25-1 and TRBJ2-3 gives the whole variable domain EADIYQTPRYLVIGTGKKITLECSQTMGHDKMYWYQQDPGMELHLIHYSYGVNSTEKGDLSSESTVSRIRTEHFPLTLESARPSHTSQYLCASSESRGTDTQYFGPGTRLTVL.

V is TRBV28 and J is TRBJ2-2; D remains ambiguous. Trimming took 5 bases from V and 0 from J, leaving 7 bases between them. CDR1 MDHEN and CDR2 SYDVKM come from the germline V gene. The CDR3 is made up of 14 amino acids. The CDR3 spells CASSLIANTGELFF. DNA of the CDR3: TGTGCCAGCAGTCTAATCGCGAACACCGGGGAGCTGTTTTTT.

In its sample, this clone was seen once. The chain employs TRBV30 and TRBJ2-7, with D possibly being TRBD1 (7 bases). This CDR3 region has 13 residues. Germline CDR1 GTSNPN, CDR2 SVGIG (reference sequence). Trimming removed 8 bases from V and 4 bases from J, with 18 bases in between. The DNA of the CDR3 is TGTGCCCAGGGGGGACAGCCCCAGTACGAGCAGTACTTC. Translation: CAQGGQPQYEQYF.

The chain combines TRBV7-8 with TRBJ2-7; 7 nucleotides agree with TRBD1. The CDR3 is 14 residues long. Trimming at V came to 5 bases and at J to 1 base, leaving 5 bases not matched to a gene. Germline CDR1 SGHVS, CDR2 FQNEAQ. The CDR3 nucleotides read TGTGCCAGCAGCCCGACAGGGAAGTCCTACGAGCAGTACTTC. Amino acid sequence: CASSPTGKSYEQYF.

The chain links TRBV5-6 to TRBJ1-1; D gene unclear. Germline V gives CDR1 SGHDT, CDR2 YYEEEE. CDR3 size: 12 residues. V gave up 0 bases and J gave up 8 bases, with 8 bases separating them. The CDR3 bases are TGTGCCAGCAGCTTGGCTTTAGAGGAAGCTTTCTTT. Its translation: CASSLALEEAFF.

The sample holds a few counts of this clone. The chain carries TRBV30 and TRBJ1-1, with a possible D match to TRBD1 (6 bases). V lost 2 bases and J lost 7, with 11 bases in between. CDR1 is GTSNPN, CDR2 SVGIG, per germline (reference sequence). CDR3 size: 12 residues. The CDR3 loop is CAWSSTGIEAFF. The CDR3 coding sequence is TGTGCCTGGAGTTCTACAGGGATTGAAGCTTTCTTT. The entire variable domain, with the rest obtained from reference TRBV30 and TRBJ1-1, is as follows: SQTIHQWPATLVQPVGSPLSLECTVEGTSNPNLYWYRQAAGRGLQLLFYSVGIGQISSEVPQNLSASRPQDRQFILSSKKLLLSDSGFYLCAWSSTGIEAFFGQGTRLTVV.

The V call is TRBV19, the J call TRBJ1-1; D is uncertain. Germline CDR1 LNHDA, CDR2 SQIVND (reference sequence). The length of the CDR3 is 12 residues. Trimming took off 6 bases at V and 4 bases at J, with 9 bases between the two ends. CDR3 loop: CASRLGGTEAFF. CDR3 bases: TGTGCCAGTAGGCTCGGAGGCACTGAAGCTTTCTTT.

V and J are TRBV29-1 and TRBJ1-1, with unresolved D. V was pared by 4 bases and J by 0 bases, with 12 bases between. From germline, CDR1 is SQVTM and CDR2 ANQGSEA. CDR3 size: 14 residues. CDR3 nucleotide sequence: TGCAGCGTTGGTGGAGTAGAGATGAACACTGAAGCTTTCTTT. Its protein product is CSVGGVEMNTEAFF. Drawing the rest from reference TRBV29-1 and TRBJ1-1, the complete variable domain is SAVISQKPSRDICQRGTSLTIQCQVDSQVTMMFWYRQQPGQSLTLIATANQGSEATYESGFVIDKFPISRPNLTFSTLTVSNMSPEDSSIYLCSVGGVEMNTEAFFGQGTRLTVV.

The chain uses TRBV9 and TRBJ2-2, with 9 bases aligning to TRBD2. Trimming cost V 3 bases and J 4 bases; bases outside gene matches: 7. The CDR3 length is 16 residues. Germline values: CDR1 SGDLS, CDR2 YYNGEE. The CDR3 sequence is CASSAYSGGGTGELFF. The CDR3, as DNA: TGTGCCAGCAGCGCATATAGCGGGGGTGGCACCGGGGAGCTGTTTTTT.

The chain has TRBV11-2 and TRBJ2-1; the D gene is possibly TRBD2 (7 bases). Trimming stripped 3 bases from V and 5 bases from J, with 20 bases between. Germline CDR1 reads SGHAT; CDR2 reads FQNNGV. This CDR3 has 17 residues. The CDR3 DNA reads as TGTGCCAGCAGCTTTAGGGGGGGGGCCCTAGGCCACAATGAGCAGTTCTTC. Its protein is CASSFRGGALGHNEQFF.

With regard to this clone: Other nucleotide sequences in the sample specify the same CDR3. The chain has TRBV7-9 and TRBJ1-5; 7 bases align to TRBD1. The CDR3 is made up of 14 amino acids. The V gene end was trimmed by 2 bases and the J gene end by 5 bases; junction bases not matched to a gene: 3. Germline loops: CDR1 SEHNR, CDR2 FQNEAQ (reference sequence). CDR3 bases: TGTGCCAGCAGCTTACAGGGGGACGATCAGCCCCAGCATTTT. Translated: CASSLQGDDQPQHF.

For the CDR3, the DNA is TGTGCCTGGGGTAAAATAAACTCCTACAATGAGCAGTTCTTC. This gives the protein CAWGKINSYNEQFF. The V gene is TRBV30, the J gene TRBJ2-1; D is ambiguous. In germline, CDR1 is GTSNPN, CDR2 SVGIG (reference sequence). This CDR3 has 14 residues. V shed 5 bases and J shed 0 bases, with 11 bases lying between them. The full variable domain, rest sourced from reference TRBV30 and TRBJ2-1, is SQTIHQWPATLVQPVGSPLSLECTVEGTSNPNLYWYRQAAGRGLQLLFYSVGIGQISSEVPQNLSASRPQDRQFILSSKKLLLSDSGFYLCAWGKINSYNEQFFGPGTRLTVL.

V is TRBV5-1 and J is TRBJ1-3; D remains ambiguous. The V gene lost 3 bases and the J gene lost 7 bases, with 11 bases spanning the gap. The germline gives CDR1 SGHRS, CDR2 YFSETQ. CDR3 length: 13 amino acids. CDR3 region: CASSSESGNTIYF. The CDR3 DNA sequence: TGCGCCAGCAGCTCGGAATCGGGGAACACCATATATTTT.

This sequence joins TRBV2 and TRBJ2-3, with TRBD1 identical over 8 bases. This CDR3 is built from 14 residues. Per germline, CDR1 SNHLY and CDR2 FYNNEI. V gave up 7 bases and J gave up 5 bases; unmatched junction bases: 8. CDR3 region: CASNPGGFQDTQYF. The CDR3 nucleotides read TGTGCCAGCAACCCAGGGGGCTTTCAAGATACGCAGTATTTT. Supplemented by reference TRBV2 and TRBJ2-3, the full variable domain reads EPEVTQTPSHQVTQMGQEVILRCVPISNHLYFYWYRQILGQKVEFLVSFYNNEISEKSEIFDDQFSVERPDGSNFTLKIRSTKLEDSAMYFCASNPGGFQDTQYFGPGTRLTVL.

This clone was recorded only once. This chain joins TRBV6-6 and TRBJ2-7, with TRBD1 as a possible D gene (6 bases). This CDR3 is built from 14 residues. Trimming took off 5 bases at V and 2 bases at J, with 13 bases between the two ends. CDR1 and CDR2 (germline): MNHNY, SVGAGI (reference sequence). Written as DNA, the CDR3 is TGTGCCAGCAGTCTCAGGGGCTCAACCTACGAGCAGTACTTC. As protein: CASSLRGSTYEQYF.

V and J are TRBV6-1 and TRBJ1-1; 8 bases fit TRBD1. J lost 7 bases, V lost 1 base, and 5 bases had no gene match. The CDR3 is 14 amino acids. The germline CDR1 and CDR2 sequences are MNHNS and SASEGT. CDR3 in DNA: TGTGCCAGCAGTGAAGACAGGGGGAGAAGTGAAGCTTTCTTT. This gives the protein CASSEDRGRSEAFF.

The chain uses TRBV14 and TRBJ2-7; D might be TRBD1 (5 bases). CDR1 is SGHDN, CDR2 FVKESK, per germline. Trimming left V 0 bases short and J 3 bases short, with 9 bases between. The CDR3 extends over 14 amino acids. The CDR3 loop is CASSQEYRYYEQYF. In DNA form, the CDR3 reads TGTGCCAGCAGCCAAGAGTACAGGTACTACGAGCAGTACTTC.

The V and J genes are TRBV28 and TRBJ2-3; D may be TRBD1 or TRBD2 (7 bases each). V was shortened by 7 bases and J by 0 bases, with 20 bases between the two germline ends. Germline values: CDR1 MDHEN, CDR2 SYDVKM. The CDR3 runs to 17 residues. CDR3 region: CASNSPPGGGSTDTQYF. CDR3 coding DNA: TGTGCCAGCAATTCTCCCCCAGGGGGGGGAAGCACAGATACGCAGTATTTT.

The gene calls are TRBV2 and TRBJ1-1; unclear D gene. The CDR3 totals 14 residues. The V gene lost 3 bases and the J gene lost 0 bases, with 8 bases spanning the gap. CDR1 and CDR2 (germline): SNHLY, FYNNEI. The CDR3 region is CASSDRLVNTEAFF. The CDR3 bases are TGTGCCAGCAGTGATCGGCTGGTGAACACTGAAGCTTTCTTT. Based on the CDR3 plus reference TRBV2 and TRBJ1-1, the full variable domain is EPEVTQTPSHQVTQMGQEVILRCVPISNHLYFYWYRQILGQKVEFLVSFYNNEISEKSEIFDDQFSVERPDGSNFTLKIRSTKLEDSAMYFCASSDRLVNTEAFFGQGTRLTVV.

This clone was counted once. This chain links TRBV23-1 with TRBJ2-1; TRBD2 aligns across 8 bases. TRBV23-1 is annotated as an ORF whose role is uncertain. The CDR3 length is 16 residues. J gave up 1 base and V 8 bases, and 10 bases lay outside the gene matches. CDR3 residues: CASSPGGARSYNEQFF. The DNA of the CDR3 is TGCGCCAGCTCCCCGGGGGGGGCTAGATCCTACAATGAGCAGTTCTTC.

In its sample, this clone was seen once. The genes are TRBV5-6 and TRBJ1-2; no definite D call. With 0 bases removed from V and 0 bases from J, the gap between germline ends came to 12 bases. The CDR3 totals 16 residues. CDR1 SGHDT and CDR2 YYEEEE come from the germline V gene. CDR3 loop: CASSLVRSESNYGYTF. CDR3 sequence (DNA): TGTGCCAGCAGCTTGGTACGGTCGGAATCTAACTATGGCTACACCTTC.

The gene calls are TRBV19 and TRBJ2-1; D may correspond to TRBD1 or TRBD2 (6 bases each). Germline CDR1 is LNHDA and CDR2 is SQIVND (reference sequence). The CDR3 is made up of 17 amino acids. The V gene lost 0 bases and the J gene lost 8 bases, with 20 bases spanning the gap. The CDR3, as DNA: TGTGCCAGTAGTATAGAGGGGGCTACTAGCTCCCGGTATGAGCAGTTCTTC. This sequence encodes CASSIEGATSSRYEQFF.

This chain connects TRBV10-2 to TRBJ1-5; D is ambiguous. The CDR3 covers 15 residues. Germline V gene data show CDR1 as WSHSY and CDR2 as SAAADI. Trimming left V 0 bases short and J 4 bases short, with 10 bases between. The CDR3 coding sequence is TGCGCCAGCAGTGAGTCTGGTCAGTTAAATCAGCCCCAGCATTTT. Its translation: CASSESGQLNQPQHF.

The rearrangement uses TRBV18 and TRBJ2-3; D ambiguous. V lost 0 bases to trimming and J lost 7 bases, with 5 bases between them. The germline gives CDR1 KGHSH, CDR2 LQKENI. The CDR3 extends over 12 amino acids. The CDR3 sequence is CASSPPGNTQYF. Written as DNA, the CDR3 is TGTGCCAGCTCACCACCGGGGAATACGCAGTATTTT.

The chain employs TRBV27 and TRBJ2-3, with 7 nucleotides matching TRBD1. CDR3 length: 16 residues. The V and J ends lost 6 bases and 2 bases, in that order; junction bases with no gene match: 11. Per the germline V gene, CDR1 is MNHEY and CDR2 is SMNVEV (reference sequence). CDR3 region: CASSPDRAPYTDTQYF. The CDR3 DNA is TGTGCCAGCAGCCCCGACAGGGCCCCTTACACAGATACGCAGTATTTT.

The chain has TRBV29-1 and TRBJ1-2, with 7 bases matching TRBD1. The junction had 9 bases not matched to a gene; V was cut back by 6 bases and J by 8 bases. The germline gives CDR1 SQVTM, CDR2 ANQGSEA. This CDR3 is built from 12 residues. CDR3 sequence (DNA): TGCAGCGTAGGGGACAGCCCTCCCGGCTACACCTTC. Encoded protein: CSVGDSPPGYTF.

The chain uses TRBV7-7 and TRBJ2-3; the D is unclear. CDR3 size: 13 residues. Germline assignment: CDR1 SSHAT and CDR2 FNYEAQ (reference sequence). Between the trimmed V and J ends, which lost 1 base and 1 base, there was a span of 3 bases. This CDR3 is CASSLDRTDTQYF. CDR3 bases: TGTGCCAGCAGCTTAGACCGCACAGATACGCAGTATTTT.

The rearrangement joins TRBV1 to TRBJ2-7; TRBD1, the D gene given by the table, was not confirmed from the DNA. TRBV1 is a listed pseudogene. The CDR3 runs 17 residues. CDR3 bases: TGCACCAGCAGCCAAGACTGTGACAGGGGGCTCACCTACGAGCAGTACTTC. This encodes CTSSQDCDRGLTYEQYF.